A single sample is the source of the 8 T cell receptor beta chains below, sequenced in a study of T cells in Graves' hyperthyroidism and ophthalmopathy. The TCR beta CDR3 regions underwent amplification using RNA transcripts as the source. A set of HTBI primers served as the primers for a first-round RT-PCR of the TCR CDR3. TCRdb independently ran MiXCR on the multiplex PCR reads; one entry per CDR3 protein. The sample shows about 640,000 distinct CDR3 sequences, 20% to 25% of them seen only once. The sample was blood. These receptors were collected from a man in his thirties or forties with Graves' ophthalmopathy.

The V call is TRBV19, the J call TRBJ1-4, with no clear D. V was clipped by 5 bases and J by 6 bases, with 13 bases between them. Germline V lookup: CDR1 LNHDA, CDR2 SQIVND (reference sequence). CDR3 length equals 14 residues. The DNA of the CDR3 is TGTGCCAGTAGTGCGGACCGTTGGGATGAAAAACTGTTTTTT. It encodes CASSADRWDEKLFF.

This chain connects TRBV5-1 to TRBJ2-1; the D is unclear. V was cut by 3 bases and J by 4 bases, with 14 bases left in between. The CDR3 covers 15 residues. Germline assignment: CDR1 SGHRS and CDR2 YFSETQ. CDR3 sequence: CASSSRFGDYNEQFF. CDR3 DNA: TGCGCCAGCAGCTCCCGTTTTGGGGATTACAATGAGCAGTTCTTC.

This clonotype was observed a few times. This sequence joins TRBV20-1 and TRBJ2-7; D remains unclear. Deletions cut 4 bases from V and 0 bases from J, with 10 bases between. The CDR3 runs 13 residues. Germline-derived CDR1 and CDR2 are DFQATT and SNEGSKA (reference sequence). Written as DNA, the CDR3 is TGCAGTGCTATCAATCATAGCTCCTACGAGCAGTACTTC. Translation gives CSAINHSSYEQYF.

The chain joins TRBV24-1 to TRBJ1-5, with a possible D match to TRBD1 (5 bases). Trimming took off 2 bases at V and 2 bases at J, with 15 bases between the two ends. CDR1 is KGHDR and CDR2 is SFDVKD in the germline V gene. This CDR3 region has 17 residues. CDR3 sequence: CATSDSSGTYGNQPQHF. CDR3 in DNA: TGTGCCACCAGTGATTCCTCCGGGACCTATGGCAATCAGCCCCAGCATTTT.

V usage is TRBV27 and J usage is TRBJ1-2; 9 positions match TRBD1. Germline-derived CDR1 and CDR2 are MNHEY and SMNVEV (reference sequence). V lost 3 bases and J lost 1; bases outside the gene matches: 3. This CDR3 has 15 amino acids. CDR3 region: CASSFRTGVNYGYTF. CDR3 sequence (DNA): TGTGCCAGCAGTTTCCGGACAGGGGTTAACTATGGCTACACCTTC.

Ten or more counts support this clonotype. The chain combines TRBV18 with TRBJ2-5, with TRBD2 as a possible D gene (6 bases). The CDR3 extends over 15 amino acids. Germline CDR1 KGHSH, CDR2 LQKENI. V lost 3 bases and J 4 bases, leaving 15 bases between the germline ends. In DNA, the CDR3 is TGTGCCAGCTCACCCCGGCCCGGGGGAGGAGAGACCCAGTACTTC. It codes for CASSPRPGGGETQYF.

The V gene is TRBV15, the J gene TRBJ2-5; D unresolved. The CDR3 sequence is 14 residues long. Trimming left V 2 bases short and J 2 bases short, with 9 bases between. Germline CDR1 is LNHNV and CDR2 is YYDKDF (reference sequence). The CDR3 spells CATSRISKQETQYF. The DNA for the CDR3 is TGTGCCACCAGCAGAATCAGCAAACAAGAGACCCAGTACTTC.

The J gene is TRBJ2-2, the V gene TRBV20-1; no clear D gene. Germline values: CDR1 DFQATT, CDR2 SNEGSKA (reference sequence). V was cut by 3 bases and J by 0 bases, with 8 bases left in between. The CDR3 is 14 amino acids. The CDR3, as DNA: TGCAGTGCTAGGGAGACGACGAACACCGGGGAGCTGTTTTTT. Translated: CSARETTNTGELFF.